This T cell receptor beta chain was identified during a study of blood T cells in healthy people across ages. With a J-beta primer mix and a sample-barcoded 5' primer, a second PCR ran about 7 to 12 cycles. Each cDNA was tagged by a template-switch adaptor containing 12 random nucleotides. TCRdb re-called the 5' RACE reads with MiXCR, one entry per CDR3 protein. This sample has hundreds of thousands of distinct CDR3 sequences, with around three fifths found just once. Drawing of peripheral blood yielded about 9.7 milliliters from each donor. The V segment lost 3 bases and the J segment 2 bases; nucleotides outside the gene matches: 2. The CDR3 has 17 amino acids. Germline CDR1 is SGHRS and CDR2 is YFSETQ.

Sequencing was performed on blood. The V call is TRBV5-1, the J call TRBJ2-1; 16 nucleotides line up with TRBD2. The source of this sequence is a man aged 35-49 years in good health. The DNA of the CDR3 is TGCGCCAGCAGCTCGGGACTAGCGGGAGGGCCCTACAATGAGCAGTTCTTC. It specifies CASSSGLAGGPYNEQFF.